This T cell receptor (beta chain) came from a study of blood T cell repertoires in COVID-19. Study overall: Specimens from acute and convalescent COVID-19 originated in the United States, Italy and Spain. In each case, the material was cDNA or gDNA derived from T cells, B-cell-depleted T cells, or PBMCs.

V was trimmed by 11 bases and J by 4 bases, leaving 15 bases between them. CDR1 SEHNR and CDR2 FQNEAQ come from the germline V gene (reference sequence). The CDR3 has 12 residues. Method: immunoSEQ multiplex PCR; TCRdb's copy keeps in-frame clones and lacks some. The repertoire holds about 240,000 clones, with roughly 83% as singletons. This rearrangement joins TRBV7-9 to TRBJ2-7; weak D call: TRBD1 (6 bases). The specimen sequenced was peripheral blood. This TCR was sampled from a woman of 80 years or more with acute or convalescent COVID-19. The CDR3 coding sequence is TGTGCCGTGGGGGCAGGTAAATACGAGCAGTACTTC. It is translated as CAVGAGKYEQYF.